This T cell receptor (beta chain) comes out of a study of CD8+ T cells in alopecia areata. Whole-study context: Among treated patients, oral tofacitinib was administered at 5 to 10 mg twice daily.

Treatment denoted: oral pan-JAK inhibitor, 5-10 mg twice daily. Lesional scalp punch biopsies and peripheral blood came from alopecia areata patients. Study-wide results and limits: A great number of expanded lesional clones endured in scalp and blood during tofacitinib. Patients showed less clear TCR sequence sharing than mice, possibly partly because of HLA diversity.

The sample holds a few counts of this clone. Its antigen is currently unknown. This CDR3 is also generated by other DNA sequences in the sample. RNA extraction was followed by reverse transcription into cDNA, which acted as the sequencing template. Profiled with immunoSEQ multiplex PCR; TCRdb holds only in-frame clones, not every one. Among fewer than 200,000 clones listed, 50% to 75% were seen once. This CDR3 is 10 amino acids long. With 3 bases removed from V and 10 bases from J, the gap between germline ends came to 7 bases. The germline V gene encodes CDR1 SQVTM and CDR2 ANQGSEA. The specimen comprised CD4+ T cells sorted from blood, sampled at roughly week 58, from a patient treated with tofacitinib. This clonotype originated in a human donor with alopecia areata. The chain uses TRBV29-1 and TRBJ2-1, with D hard to call. The CDR3 here is CSVEEGEQFF. CDR3 bases: TGCAGCGTTGAGGAAGGGGAGCAGTTCTTC.